This T cell receptor beta chain was observed in a study of blood T cell repertoires in COVID-19. Study-wide background: Samples came from the United States, Italy and Spain, spanning acute and convalescent COVID-19. T cells, B-cell-depleted T cells, or PBMCs supplied cDNA or gDNA.

Trimming cost V 7 bases and J 10 bases, with 14 bases left between them. The CDR3 has 13 residues. Original data processing: Counts of nucleated cells, estimated from reference gene primer amplification, were obtained. TCRdb keeps only in-frame clones here, not all; method: immunoSEQ multiplex PCR. V, J and clone size were drawn from that table, and D and trimming were deduced from the DNA. The sample has about 250,000 clones, roughly 82% seen once. The chain combines TRBV12-3 or TRBV12-4 with TRBJ1-6, with D perhaps matching TRBD1 (6 bases). The TCR originated in a woman aged 80 or over with active or convalescent COVID-19. The sequenced material came from peripheral blood. CDR3 residues: CASTPTGPSPLHF. The CDR3 bases are TGTGCCAGCACCCCCACAGGGCCCTCACCCCTCCACTTT.